The entry below gives a single T cell receptor (beta chain) sequence along with its context. What it binds is unknown. Germline CDR1 is SGHVS and CDR2 is FNYEAQ. The V end was cut by 5 bases, the J end by 0 bases, with 7 bases between. This CDR3 spans 13 amino acids. These data are taken from a study of metastatic and nonmetastatic thyroid tumors. Study-wide background: For malignant and benign thyroid patients, tumor or nodule tissue and blood were the sources whose repertoires were compared.

TCRdb reanalyzed the PCR reads with MiXCR. The sample carries fewer than 40,000 clones, 35% to 45% recorded once. Nobody among the patients had been given any treatment before thyroid surgery. Study-wide results and limits: The study reportedly found significantly higher TCR beta diversity in malignant thyroid tumors than benign nodules, in blood and tumor.

V and J are TRBV7-6 and TRBJ1-2; D is undetermined. Sequencing was carried out using tumor tissue. This receptor was identified in a female donor with papillary thyroid cancer or a benign thyroid nodule (not recorded which). Some clones in this sample may be carry-over from other donors' samples. DNA for the CDR3: TGTGCCAGCAGCCCACAGCCTAACTATGGCTACACCTTC. It yields the protein CASSPQPNYGYTF.